The rows below give T cell receptor beta chains drawn from one sample of a study of graft-versus-host responses after intestinal transplantation. Some clones are missing from TCRdb's copy, which holds only in-frame ones; the method was immunoSEQ multiplex PCR. The table records 29,000 or so clones, about 92% of them present only once. This specimen consisted of PBMCs, obtained approximately 69 days after intestinal transplant. The receptors shown here come from a human patient who received an intestinal transplant, so some T cells may come from the graft donor. Both conserved end residues are part of each CDR3. D genes are given only for firm matches. Clone sizes are given selectively: once, few, many, or a class where the clone is expanded.

NA	TRBJ1-1	TRBV30	NA	TGTGCCTGGGACCCCCCACAGGGACTGAACACTGAAGCTTTCTTT	CAWDPPQGLNTEAFF
NA	TRBJ2-7	TRBV2	NA	TGTGCCAGCAGTGTTGCAGGACCCCGGTACGAGCAGTACTTC	CASSVAGPRYEQYF
NA	TRBJ1-5	TRBV18	NA	TGTGCCAGCTCACCACTACAGGGGCCCCAGCATTTT	CASSPLQGPQHF
NA	TRBJ2-7	TRBV2	TRBD2	TGTGCCAGCAGAGCCGGGACTAGCTCCGAGCAGTACTTC	CASRAGTSSEQYF
once	TRBJ2-5	TRBV7-6	NA	TGTGCCAGCCAGCTTTGGCCCGGGGAGGAGACCCAGTACTTC	CASQLWPGEETQYF
NA	TRBJ2-1	TRBV7-7	TRBD2	TGTGCCAGCAGTATTCGTAAGGGACTACCGTTCGGGACTTACAATGAGCAGTTCTTC	CASSIRKGLPFGTYNEQFF
NA	TRBJ2-3	TRBV9	NA	TGTGCCAGCAGCGTAGGGCAGTCTTCCACAGATACGCAGTATTTT	CASSVGQSSTDTQYF
NA	TRBJ1-3	TRBV12-2	NA	NA	CASRKEVGGGNTIYF
NA	TRBJ1-2	TRBV6-6	NA	TGTGCCAGCAGATCAGGGGAGGGCTCCTATGGCTACACCTTC	CASRSGEGSYGYTF
NA	TRBJ1-1	TRBV13	NA	TGTGCCAGCAGCTTAAATTCGGGGTTCACTGAAGCTTTCTTT	CASSLNSGFTEAFF
NA	TRBJ2-7	TRBV7-9	NA	TGTGCCAGCAGCTCTCTAGGGGACCAATCCATCTACGAGCAGTACTTC	CASSSLGDQSIYEQYF
NA	TRBJ2-7	TRBV11-2	TRBD1	TGTGCCAGCAGCTTAGGGGGGACAGGGGAGCACGAGCAGTACTTC	CASSLGGTGEHEQYF
once	TRBJ1-1	TRBV29-1	NA	TGCAGCGTAGAACCCATGAACACTGAAGCTTTCTTT	CSVEPMNTEAFF
NA	TRBJ1-1	TRBV27	NA	TGTGCCAGCAGTTTCACAGGGAAGGGAGCTTTCTTT	CASSFTGKGAFF
NA	TRBJ1-4	TRBV4-2	TRBD1	TGTGCCAGCAGCCCTCGAGGGGACAGCTATAATGAAAAACTGTTTTTT	CASSPRGDSYNEKLFF